Reported below is one TCR beta chain. This specimen belongs to a study of beta chain features in type 1 diabetes. For the study at large: Patient and healthy donor groups were alike in age, gender and cell yields.

The isolated RNA, all of it, was reverse transcribed, so expressed TCRB transcripts were what got sequenced. Data came from immunoSEQ multiplex PCR; TCRdb stores just in-frame clones and leaves some out. The sample holds about 230,000 clones, roughly 9.6% seen once. Trimming cost V 6 bases and J 6 bases; bases outside gene matches: 7. Germline CDR1 is SEHNR and CDR2 is FQNEAQ (reference sequence). CDR3 length: 15 amino acids. The chain recombines TRBV7-9 with TRBJ1-5; 11 bases agree with TRBD1. The TCR sequence derives from a woman in her late teens or twenties in good health. Source material: naive CD4+ T cells from blood. CDR3 loop: CASRGTGGFGQPQHF. The CDR3, as DNA: TGTGCCAGCAGGGGGACAGGGGGTTTCGGTCAGCCCCAGCATTTT.